This T cell receptor (beta chain) was recovered during a study of blood T cells in healthy people across ages. The CDR3 length is 14 residues. Looked up from germline, CDR1 is SGHTA and CDR2 is FQGNSA. A second PCR of 7 to 11 cycles used a sample-barcoded 5' primer and a J-beta primer mix. TCRdb fed the 5' RACE reads into MiXCR, producing one record per CDR3 protein. Here the sample spans some 800,000 distinct CDR3 sequences, under 55% being singletons. Study-wide points: When set beside aged donors, long-lived donors presented more naive CD4+ cells and higher diversity.

To note about this clonotype: The antigen is undetermined. This may arise from a read error, as a much more abundant clone is one base away.

The sequencing sample was made of blood. The source of this sequence is a man aged 55 to 70 in good health. The chain is built from TRBV7-2 and TRBJ2-4; 7 nucleotides agree with TRBD1. The end of the DNA is better explained by TRBJ2-7, so the J call may be wrong. This CDR3 reads CAGSRDSQNYEQYF. As DNA, the CDR3 is TGTGCCGGCAGCCGGGACAGTCAAAACTACGAGCAGTACTTC.